These 5 T cell receptor beta chains originate from one sample sequenced in a study of blood T cell repertoires in COVID-19. The protocol was immunoSEQ multiplex PCR, while the TCRdb copy is restricted to in-frame clones and leaves out a portion. The repertoire holds approximately 210,000 clones, with about 85% as singletons. The sequencing input was peripheral blood. These receptors all come from a man aged 35 to 55 with acute or convalescent COVID-19.

V usage is TRBV29-1 and J usage is TRBJ1-2; 9 bases are a match to TRBD1. This CDR3 has 16 residues. Germline values: CDR1 SQVTM, CDR2 ANQGSEA. Trimming removed 7 bases from V and 3 bases from J; junction bases left unmatched: 15. The DNA of the CDR3 is TGCAGCGCCGCTTCCTCGGGACAGGGTATTTACTATGGCTACACCTTC. The encoded protein is CSAASSGQGIYYGYTF.

This sequence joins TRBV28 and TRBJ1-6; TRBD1 aligns across 7 bases. Germline V lookup: CDR1 MDHEN, CDR2 SYDVKM. V shed 6 bases and J 6 bases; nucleotides not matched to a gene: 8. The CDR3 is 15 residues long. CDR3 loop: CASRTRGQINSPLHF. The CDR3 DNA follows: TGTGCCAGCAGGACCCGGGGACAGATTAATTCACCCCTCCACTTT.

V and J are TRBV10-2 and TRBJ1-2; D is ambiguous. Germline V gene data show CDR1 as WSHSY and CDR2 as SAAADI. The CDR3 loop spans 13 amino acids. V was trimmed by 8 bases and J by 4 bases, leaving 14 bases between them. DNA for the CDR3: TGCGCCAGCGCCGGACTACCGATCTATGGCTACACCTTC. It yields the protein CASAGLPIYGYTF.

The chain joins TRBV28 to TRBJ1-1; TRBD1 aligns across 9 bases. The CDR3 runs to 15 residues. Germline V gene lookup returns CDR1 MDHEN and CDR2 SYDVKM. V was clipped by 4 bases and J by 1 base; unmatched bases: 4. CDR3 region: CASSSQGAGNTEAFF. The CDR3 DNA sequence: TGTGCCAGCAGTTCACAGGGGGCGGGGAACACTGAAGCTTTCTTT.

CDR3 in amino acids: CASSYSGQGNYGYTF. CDR3 in DNA: TGTGCCAGCAGTTACTCCGGACAGGGCAACTATGGCTACACCTTC. The chain employs TRBV6-5 and TRBJ1-2, with 8 bases that match TRBD1. The CDR3 extends over 15 amino acids. Germline CDR1 MNHEY, CDR2 SVGAGI. V lost 0 bases and J lost 2; bases outside the gene matches: 2.